These 6 T cell receptor beta chains were all obtained from the same sample, sequenced in a study of cytomegalovirus exposure and HLA in healthy donors. TCRdb keeps only in-frame clones here, not all; method: immunoSEQ multiplex PCR. The sample consists of 100,000 to 150,000 clones, 89% of them appearing once. The sample consisted of PBMCs. Source of these receptors: a woman younger than 30 in good health and CMV-seronegative.

The chain combines TRBV18 with TRBJ1-2; 8 bases match TRBD1. The CDR3 has 16 residues. Germline trimming cut 3 bases from V and 4 bases from J; bases unmatched to any gene: 10. Per the germline V gene, CDR1 is KGHSH and CDR2 is LQKENI. The CDR3 here is CASSPLGAGGFYGYTF. The CDR3 coding sequence is TGTGCCAGCTCACCTCTCGGGGCAGGGGGCTTCTATGGCTACACCTTC.

J is TRBJ2-5 and V is TRBV7-2; 7 bases match TRBD2. The CDR3 loop spans 14 amino acids. V was pared by 1 base and J by 6 bases, with 5 bases of the junction left unmatched. Germline-derived CDR1 and CDR2 are SGHTA and FQGNSA. The CDR3 reads CASSLGGGLKTQYF. In DNA, the CDR3 is TGTGCCAGCAGCTTAGGGGGGGGGTTGAAGACCCAGTACTTC.

The chain is built from TRBV28 and TRBJ1-6, with D maybe TRBD1 (6 bases). CDR1 and CDR2 (germline): MDHEN, SYDVKM. The CDR3 contains 14 residues. The V and J ends lost 5 bases and 8 bases respectively, with 13 bases between them. The CDR3 region is CASSLRYRDSPLHF. In nucleotides, the CDR3 is TGTGCCAGCAGTCTTCGATACAGGGATTCACCCCTCCACTTT.

This clone was seen more than once but under ten times. This sequence joins TRBV6-5 and TRBJ1-2; 11 bases map to TRBD1. The CDR3 totals 15 residues. CDR1 is MNHEY, CDR2 SVGAGI, per germline. Trimming removed 0 bases from V and 4 bases from J; junction bases left unmatched: 1. The CDR3 loop is CASSYSGQGVYGYTF. CDR3 in DNA: TGTGCCAGCAGTTACTCGGGACAGGGGGTCTATGGCTACACCTTC.

The J gene is TRBJ2-2, the V gene TRBV5-6; 9 nucleotides line up with TRBD1. Germline CDR1 and CDR2: SGHDT and YYEEEE. The CDR3 has 17 residues. The V segment lost 4 bases and the J segment 6 bases; nucleotides outside the gene matches: 13. The CDR3 reads CASSVVPGQGRAGELFF. The CDR3 coding sequence is TGTGCCAGCAGCGTGGTGCCGGGACAGGGAAGGGCCGGGGAGCTGTTTTTT.

The V gene is TRBV9, the J gene TRBJ1-2, with TRBD1 as a possible D gene (6 bases). CDR1 is SGDLS and CDR2 is YYNGEE in the germline V gene. The length of the CDR3 is 15 residues. V lost 0 bases and J lost 4, with 13 bases in between. The CDR3 region has the DNA TGTGCCAGCAGCGTAGGCCAGGGGCCGAGCTATGGCTACACCTTC. Translating it yields CASSVGQGPSYGYTF.